The subject of this entry is one T cell receptor beta chain. Antigen specificity is unknown. The data were obtained in a study of cytomegalovirus exposure and HLA in healthy donors. V lost 5 bases and J 9 bases, leaving 17 bases between the germline ends. In germline, CDR1 is SGHAT, CDR2 FQNNGV. The CDR3 runs to 14 residues. The study's findings and limits: Cytomegalovirus-associated TCR beta chains were listed, numbering approximately 150. Reported results showed that the classifier diagnosed cytomegalovirus status with high specificity and sensitivity.

Primers: 60 Vbeta forward and 13 Jbeta reverse. The repertoire was sequenced with immunoSEQ multiplex PCR; TCRdb's copy has only in-frame clones and lacks some. The sample contains 100,000 to 150,000 clones, around 84% of which appear only once. The TCR comes from a young woman in good health and CMV-seropositive. The source material was PBMCs. The V call is TRBV11-2, the J call TRBJ2-1, with D tentatively TRBD1 (6 bases). In DNA form, the CDR3 reads TGTGCCAGCAGCGTCGGGTCAGGGGCGGGTGAGCAGTTCTTC. Translating gives CASSVGSGAGEQFF.